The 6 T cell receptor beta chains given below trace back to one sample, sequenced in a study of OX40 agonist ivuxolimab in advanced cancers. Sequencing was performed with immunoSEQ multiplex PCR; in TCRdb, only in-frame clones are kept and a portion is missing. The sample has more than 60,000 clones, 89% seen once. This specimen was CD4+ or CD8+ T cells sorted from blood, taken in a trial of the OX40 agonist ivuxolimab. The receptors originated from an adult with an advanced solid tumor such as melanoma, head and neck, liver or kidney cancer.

The CDR3 loop reads CASLTAGAGGNEQFF. CDR3 coding DNA: TGTGCCAGCCTGACCGCGGGAGCTGGGGGGAATGAGCAGTTCTTC. The V and J genes are TRBV28 and TRBJ2-1; 7 nucleotides line up with TRBD2. V gave up 8 bases and J gave up 7 bases; unmatched junction bases: 14. Germline V gene sequence: CDR1 MDHEN, CDR2 SYDVKM. The CDR3 has 15 residues. Combining the CDR3 with reference TRBV28 and TRBJ2-1 gives the whole variable domain DVKVTQSSRYLVKRTGEKVFLECVQDMDHENMFWYRQDPGLGLRLIYFSYDVKMKEKGDIPEGYSVSREKKERFSLILESASTNQTSMYLCASLTAGAGGNEQFFGPGTRLTVL.

The CDR3 spells CASSPGQGNEQFF. In nucleotides, the CDR3 is TGTGCCAGCAGCCCAGGGCAAGGCAATGAGCAGTTCTTC. The chain employs TRBV9 and TRBJ2-1, with D possibly matching TRBD1 (5 bases). The V and J ends lost 4 bases and 6 bases respectively, with 11 bases between them. Looked up from germline, CDR1 is SGDLS and CDR2 is YYNGEE. The CDR3 covers 13 residues.

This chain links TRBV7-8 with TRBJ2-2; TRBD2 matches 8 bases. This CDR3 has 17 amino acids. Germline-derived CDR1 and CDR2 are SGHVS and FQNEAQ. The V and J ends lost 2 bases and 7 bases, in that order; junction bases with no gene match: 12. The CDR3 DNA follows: TGTGCCAGCAGCTTACGGACCAGCGGGAGTCGAGGCGGGGAGCTGTTTTTT. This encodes CASSLRTSGSRGGELFF.

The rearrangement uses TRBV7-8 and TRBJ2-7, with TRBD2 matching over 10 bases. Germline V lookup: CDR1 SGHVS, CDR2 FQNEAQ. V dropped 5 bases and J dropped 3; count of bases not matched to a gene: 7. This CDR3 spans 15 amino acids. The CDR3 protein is CASSSRLAGDYEQYF. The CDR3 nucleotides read TGTGCCAGCAGCAGTAGACTAGCGGGCGACTACGAGCAGTACTTC.

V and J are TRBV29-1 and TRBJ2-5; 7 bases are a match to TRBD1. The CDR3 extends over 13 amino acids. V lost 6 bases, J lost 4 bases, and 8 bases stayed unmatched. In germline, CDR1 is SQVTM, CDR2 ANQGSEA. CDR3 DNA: TGCAGCGTGGCTCGACAGGGTTTAGAGACCCAGTACTTC. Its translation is CSVARQGLETQYF.

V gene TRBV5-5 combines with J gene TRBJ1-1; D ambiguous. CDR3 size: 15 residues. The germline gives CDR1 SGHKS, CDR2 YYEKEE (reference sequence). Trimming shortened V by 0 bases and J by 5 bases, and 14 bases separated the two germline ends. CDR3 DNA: TGTGCCAGCAGCTTGGGGATCGTGGGAGGTACTGAAGCTTTCTTT. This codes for CASSLGIVGGTEAFF.